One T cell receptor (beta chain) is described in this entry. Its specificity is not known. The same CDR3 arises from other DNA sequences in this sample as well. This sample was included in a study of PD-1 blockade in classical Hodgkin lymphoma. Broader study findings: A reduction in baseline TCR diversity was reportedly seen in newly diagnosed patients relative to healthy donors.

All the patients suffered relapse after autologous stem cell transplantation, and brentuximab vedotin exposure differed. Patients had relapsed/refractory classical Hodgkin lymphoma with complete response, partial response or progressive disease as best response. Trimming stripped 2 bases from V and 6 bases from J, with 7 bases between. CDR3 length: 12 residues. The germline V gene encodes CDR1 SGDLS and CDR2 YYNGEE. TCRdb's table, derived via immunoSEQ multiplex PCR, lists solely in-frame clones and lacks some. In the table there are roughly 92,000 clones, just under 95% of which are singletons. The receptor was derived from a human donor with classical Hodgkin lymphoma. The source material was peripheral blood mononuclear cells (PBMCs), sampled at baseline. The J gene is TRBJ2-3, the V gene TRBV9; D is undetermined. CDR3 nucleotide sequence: TGTGCCAGCAGCGTGGCGTCGGATACGCAGTATTTT. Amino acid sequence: CASSVASDTQYF.